This T cell receptor beta chain was retrieved from a study of circulating and synovial CD4+ cells in juvenile arthritis. Points from the study as a whole: Compared with bulk blood, circulating pathogenic-like lymphocytes shared substantially more CDR3 sequences with synovial T cells.

As concerns this clone: Its antigen is as yet unknown.

Sequenced samples came from active juvenile idiopathic arthritis patients. Germline CDR1 MDHEN, CDR2 SYDVKM. CDR3 length equals 11 residues. V lost 6 bases and J lost 8, with 8 bases in between. The data were produced by immunoSEQ multiplex PCR, yet TCRdb's version contains in-frame clones alone and is incomplete. Of approximately 35,000 clones listed, around 96% are singletons. The sample was CD4+ T cells from blood. The origin of this receptor is a human donor with juvenile idiopathic arthritis. This rearrangement joins TRBV28 to TRBJ2-1, with D unclear. CDR3 nucleotide sequence: TGTGCCAGCAGCCCCGGAGATGAGCAGTTCTTC. It is translated as CASSPGDEQFF.